This TCR beta chain was identified during a study of shared clonotypes between healthy human individuals. Findings of the study overall: The donor pool, a small one, limited the genetic and exposure-history diversity represented.

CD8 cells classed as naive were CD45RO-negative and positively selected for CCR7, excluding terminally differentiated effector memory CD45RA+ cells. Notes on this clone: Its antigen is not identified.

Only in-frame clones appear in the TCRdb table, and some are missing; sequencing was by immunoSEQ multiplex PCR. Of around 2,000,000 clones in the sample, about 92% were seen once. Germline CDR1 reads MGHRA; CDR2 reads YSYEKL. The ends lost 2 bases at V and 5 bases at J; junction bases unmatched: 5. The CDR3 runs to 14 residues. The sequenced material came from naive CD8+ T cells from PBMCs. The V gene is TRBV4-1, the J gene TRBJ2-7; TRBD1 agrees at 8 bases. This TCR came from a man younger than 35 in good health. Some clones in this sample may be carry-over from other donors' samples. The CDR3 coding sequence is TGCGCCAGCAGCCAAAACAGGGGGGTAAACGAGCAGTACTTC. This encodes CASSQNRGVNEQYF.